This entry features one TCR beta chain sequence. Antigen specificity is unknown. The data originate from a study of PD-1 blockade in classical Hodgkin lymphoma. General observations from the study: Baseline TCR diversity was reportedly lower in newly diagnosed patients than healthy donors. The study found that TCR diversity rose significantly by C4D1 in CD4+ but not CD8+ cells.

Some clones are missing from TCRdb's copy, which holds only in-frame ones; the method was immunoSEQ multiplex PCR. The sample shows approximately 80,000 clones, about nine tenths of them seen only once. Looked up from germline, CDR1 is MNHEY and CDR2 is SMNVEV (reference sequence). V shed 6 bases, J shed 4 bases, and the junction held 5 bases outside the gene matches. The CDR3 is 13 amino acids. Each patient's relapse followed autologous stem cell transplantation, and brentuximab vedotin exposure varied. Best responses were complete response, partial response or progressive disease. The sequence derives from a human donor with classical Hodgkin lymphoma. This specimen was peripheral blood mononuclear cells (PBMCs), taken at baseline. The chain couples TRBV27 to TRBJ1-2; 7 bases fit TRBD1. In nucleotides, the CDR3 is TGTGCCAGCAGCCCAGGGGGAGGCTATGGCTACACCTTC. It translates to CASSPGGGYGYTF.